These 14 T cell receptor beta chains were all obtained from the same sample, sequenced in a study of cytomegalovirus exposure and HLA in healthy donors. The PCR made use of 60 Vbeta and 13 Jbeta primers. The assay was immunoSEQ multiplex PCR, and TCRdb's table has in-frame clones only and misses some. The sample shows 65,000 to 75,000 clones, about 74% of them seen only once. Sequences were obtained from PBMCs. These receptors were obtained from a woman aged 60-75 years in good health and CMV-seropositive.

The chain joins TRBV30 to TRBJ1-3; TRBD1 agrees at 7 bases. From germline, CDR1 is GTSNPN and CDR2 SVGIG (reference sequence). The CDR3 consists of 15 residues. V was pared by 1 base and J by 2 bases, with 5 bases of the junction left unmatched. In nucleotides, the CDR3 is TGTGCCTGGAGTGATACAGGGGCTGCTGGAAACACCATATATTTT. It translates to CAWSDTGAAGNTIYF. The variable domain in full, with the rest retrieved from reference TRBV30 and TRBJ1-3, is SQTIHQWPATLVQPVGSPLSLECTVEGTSNPNLYWYRQAAGRGLQLLFYSVGIGQISSEVPQNLSASRPQDRQFILSSKKLLLSDSGFYLCAWSDTGAAGNTIYFGEGSWLTVV.

The gene calls are TRBV5-1 and TRBJ2-7; D is perhaps TRBD2 (6 bases). CDR3 size: 14 residues. Germline loops: CDR1 SGHRS, CDR2 YFSETQ. V was cut by 3 bases and J by 0 bases, with 10 bases left in between. The CDR3: CASSSDGSSYEQYF. The CDR3 nucleotides are TGCGCCAGCAGCTCGGACGGGAGCTCCTACGAGCAGTACTTC.

This clone appeared once. V is TRBV18 and J is TRBJ1-1; D is undetermined. The CDR3 spans 15 residues. Trimming pared 4 bases from V and 0 bases from J, leaving 12 bases between. CDR1 is KGHSH and CDR2 is LQKENI in the germline V gene. CDR3 region: CASSHEPTMNTEAFF. CDR3 bases: TGTGCCAGCTCACACGAACCGACTATGAACACTGAAGCTTTCTTT.

The chain has TRBV9 and TRBJ2-6; D gene uncertain. Trimming shortened V by 0 bases and J by 1 base, and 5 bases separated the two germline ends. CDR3 size: 15 residues. Germline V CDR1 and CDR2: SGDLS, YYNGEE. The DNA of the CDR3 is TGTGCCAGCAGCGTAGCCCCATCTGGGGCCAACGTCCTGACTTTC. Its protein product is CASSVAPSGANVLTF.

The rearrangement links TRBV18 to TRBJ1-1, with D perhaps matching TRBD1 (5 bases). The V end lost 3 bases, the J end lost 2 bases, and 10 bases lay between the germline ends. CDR3 length: 14 amino acids. Germline CDR1 is KGHSH and CDR2 is LQKENI. CDR3 sequence (DNA): TGTGCCAGCTCACCGGCAGGGCCAAACACTGAAGCTTTCTTT. As protein: CASSPAGPNTEAFF.

The chain recombines TRBV9 with TRBJ1-1, with TRBD1 as a possible D gene (5 bases). The CDR3 length is 14 residues. Germline V gives CDR1 SGDLS, CDR2 YYNGEE. V was cut by 5 bases and J by 7 bases, with 18 bases left in between. CDR3 loop: CASSSLGVTGEAFF. The CDR3 DNA reads as TGTGCCAGCAGTTCCTTAGGGGTAACCGGTGAAGCTTTCTTT.

The chain uses TRBV2 and TRBJ1-6; 9 nucleotides agree with TRBD1. The CDR3 extends over 16 amino acids. Germline V gene sequence: CDR1 SNHLY, CDR2 FYNNEI. V was pared by 4 bases and J by 2 bases, with 3 bases of the junction left unmatched. The CDR3 coding sequence is TGTGCCAGCAGTGCCGACAGGGGGACCTATAATTCACCCCTCCACTTT. Protein: CASSADRGTYNSPLHF.

The J gene is TRBJ2-4, the V gene TRBV10-1; D is ambiguous. CDR1 is WNHNN, CDR2 SYGVQD, per germline (reference sequence). This CDR3 comprises 13 residues. Trimming took 2 bases from V and 8 from J, leaving 10 bases between them. In nucleotides, the CDR3 is TGCGCCAGCAGTGAGGAAATCGAGGACATTCAGTACTTC. This codes for CASSEEIEDIQYF.

This clone was seen only a few times. The chain carries TRBV5-6 and TRBJ2-7; D is unresolved. This CDR3 has 14 residues. Trimming removed 2 bases from V and 3 bases from J, with 12 bases in between. Looked up from germline, CDR1 is SGHDT and CDR2 is YYEEEE. The CDR3 protein is CASSFPGRVYEQYF. CDR3 nucleotide sequence: TGTGCCAGCAGCTTTCCCGGCCGGGTCTACGAGCAGTACTTC.

V is TRBV5-1 and J is TRBJ2-5; 9 bases agree with TRBD1. J was trimmed by 5 bases and V by 7 bases; bases with no gene match: 6. CDR3 size: 13 residues. Per germline, CDR1 SGHRS and CDR2 YFSETQ. The CDR3 is CASWGDRAETQYF. The CDR3 DNA reads as TGCGCCAGCTGGGGGGACAGGGCGGAGACCCAGTACTTC. Looking up the rest from reference TRBV5-1 and TRBJ2-5 gives the full variable domain: KAGVTQTPRYLIKTRGQQVTLSCSPISGHRSVSWYQQTPGQGLQFLFEYFSETQRNKGNFPGRFSGRQFSNSRSEMNVSTLELGDSALYLCASWGDRAETQYFGPGTRLLVL.

The chain uses TRBV19 and TRBJ1-1; D may be TRBD1 (5 bases). Germline V CDR1 and CDR2: LNHDA, SQIVND (reference sequence). V lost 2 bases to trimming and J lost 0 bases, with 10 bases between them. This CDR3 has 15 residues. CDR3 DNA sequence: TGTGCCAGTAGTATACAGGGCTCCATGAACACTGAAGCTTTCTTT. Its translation: CASSIQGSMNTEAFF.

This clone turned up a few times. The sample contains more than one DNA sequence encoding this CDR3. The gene calls are TRBV27 and TRBJ1-1, with D unresolved. Between the trimmed V and J ends, which lost 8 bases and 5 bases, there was a span of 15 bases. In germline, CDR1 is MNHEY, CDR2 SMNVEV (reference sequence). There are 13 residues in the CDR3. In DNA form, the CDR3 reads TGTGCCAGCTGCCGTCCGGAGGGAACTGAAGCTTTCTTT. Encoded protein: CASCRPEGTEAFF.

CDR3 sequence: CASSLAGGGNEQFF. The CDR3 DNA is TGTGCCAGCAGCTTAGCGGGAGGGGGCAATGAGCAGTTCTTC. The V call is TRBV7-9, the J call TRBJ2-1; TRBD2 might be the D (7 bases). This CDR3 has 14 residues. Per germline, CDR1 SEHNR and CDR2 FQNEAQ (reference sequence). V was pared by 0 bases and J by 6 bases, with 9 bases between.

This chain uses TRBV27 with TRBJ2-4, with no clear D. V gave up 3 bases and J gave up 0 bases, with 24 bases separating them. CDR3 size: 20 residues. Per germline, CDR1 MNHEY and CDR2 SMNVEV (reference sequence). CDR3 sequence (DNA): TGTGCCAGCAGTTTTTTTCTCTGGGCCTTCCTGTCTTTAGCCAAAAACATTCAGTACTTC. This encodes CASSFFLWAFLSLAKNIQYF.